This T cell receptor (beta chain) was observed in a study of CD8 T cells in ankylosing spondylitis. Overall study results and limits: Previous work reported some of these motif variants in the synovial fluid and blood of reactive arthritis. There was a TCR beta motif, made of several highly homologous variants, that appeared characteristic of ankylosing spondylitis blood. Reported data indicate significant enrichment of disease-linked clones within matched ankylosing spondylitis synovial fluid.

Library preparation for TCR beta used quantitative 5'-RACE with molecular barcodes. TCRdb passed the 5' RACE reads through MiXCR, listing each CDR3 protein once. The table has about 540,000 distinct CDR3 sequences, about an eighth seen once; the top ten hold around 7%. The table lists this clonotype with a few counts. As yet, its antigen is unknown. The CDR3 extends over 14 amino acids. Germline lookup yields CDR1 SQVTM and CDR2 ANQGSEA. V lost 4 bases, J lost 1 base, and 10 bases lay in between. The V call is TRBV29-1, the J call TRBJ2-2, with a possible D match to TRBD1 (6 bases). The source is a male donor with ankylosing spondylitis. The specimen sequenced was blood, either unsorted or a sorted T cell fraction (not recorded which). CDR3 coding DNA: TGCAGCGTTGGGACAGCCCTGAACACCGGGGAGCTGTTTTTT. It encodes CSVGTALNTGELFF.